These T cell receptor beta chains were read from a single sample in a study of cytomegalovirus exposure and HLA in healthy donors. TCRdb's table, derived via immunoSEQ multiplex PCR, lists solely in-frame clones and lacks some. The sample has fewer than 100,000 clones; roughly 75% are singletons. The sample consisted of PBMCs. The receptors come from a male donor in good health and CMV-seronegative. Both conserved end residues are part of each CDR3. D genes are given only for firm matches. A row's size may be missing; if present it is once, few, many or a size class.

d_gene,j_gene,v_gene,abundance,CDR3nt,CDR3aa
TRBD1,TRBJ1-1,TRBV6-1,-,TGTGCCAGCCGCCGGGACAGGGGCCCCGTGGTTGAAGCTTTCTTT,CASRRDRGPVVEAFF
-,TRBJ1-3,TRBV6-5,-,TGTGCCAGCACCCCGACAGTGGGAAACACCATATATTTT,CASTPTVGNTIYF
TRBD2,TRBJ2-1,TRBV7-2,-,TGTGCCAGCACCCGCGGGAGCGCGTCCTACAATGAGCAGTTCTTC,CASTRGSASYNEQFF
-,TRBJ1-6,TRBV14,-,TGTGCCAGCAGCCATCGGGGATCTTCACCCCTCAACTTT,CASSHRGSSPLNF
-,TRBJ2-5,TRBV6-1,-,TGTGCCAGCAGTGCCACAGGGATCCAAGAGACCCAGTACTTC,CASSATGIQETQYF
-,TRBJ2-1,TRBV11-3,-,TGTGCCAGCAGCGAGGACAGCTCCTACAATGAGCAGTTCTTC,CASSEDSSYNEQFF
TRBD2,TRBJ2-1,TRBV27,-,TGTGCCAGCAGTTTTAGTTGGGAGGGACGCTATGAGCAGTTCTTC,CASSFSWEGRYEQFF
-,TRBJ2-7,TRBV5-4,-,TGTGCCTGGAGGGGCCTACAGGAGTACGAGCAGTACTTC,CAWRGLQEYEQYF
-,TRBJ2-3,TRBV5-1,-,TGCGCCAGCAGCTTGGTCGGGGTTGAGGGCACAGATACGCAGTATTTT,CASSLVGVEGTDTQYF
TRBD2,TRBJ2-1,TRBV9,-,TGTGCCAGCAGCGTAGCGGGAGGGTCCTACAATGAGCAGTTCTTC,CASSVAGGSYNEQFF
TRBD2,TRBJ2-2,TRBV2,-,TGTGCCAGAAAAGCGGGGGTGAACACCGGGGAGCTGTTTTTT,CARKAGVNTGELFF
-,TRBJ1-5,TRBV19,-,TGTGCCAGTAGGGGCGAGAGGAGGGAGCCCCAGCATTTT,CASRGERREPQHF
TRBD2,TRBJ2-3,TRBV6-1,-,TGTGCCAGCAGTGTACAGGAGCGGGAGGCTTCTTATACGCAGTATTTT,CASSVQEREASYTQYF
TRBD1,TRBJ1-6,TRBV23-1,-,TGCGCCAGCACCCGCCGAGGGACAGCCTATAATTCACCCCTCCACTTT,CASTRRGTAYNSPLHF
TRBD2,TRBJ2-3,TRBV19,-,TGTGCCAGTAGTATAGGGTCTAGCGGAATAACAGATACGCAGTATTTT,CASSIGSSGITDTQYF
TRBD2,TRBJ2-1,TRBV7-8,-,TGTGCCAGCAGCTTCCCCCGACTAGCGGGAGGGCCTAAATTAGGTGAGCAGTTCTTC,CASSFPRLAGGPKLGEQFF
TRBD1,TRBJ2-7,TRBV27,-,TGTGCCAGCAGGGGGAAACCGGGACAGGGGAGCTACGAGCAGTACTTC,CASRGKPGQGSYEQYF
-,TRBJ1-4,TRBV7-9,-,TGTGCCAGCAGCTTAGGTTCAGGCGGGGAAAAACTGTTTTTT,CASSLGSGGEKLFF
-,TRBJ1-6,TRBV10-2,few,TGCGCCAGCGCCCACAATTCACCCCTCAACTTT,CASAHNSPLNF
-,TRBJ1-2,TRBV10-3,-,TGTGCCATCCGGGTGCACGGAGGAAAAAACTATGGCTACACCTTC,CAIRVHGGKNYGYTF
TRBD1,TRBJ1-5,TRBV2,-,TGTGCCAGCAGTCCCAACAGGGGTGGCAATCAGCCCCAGCATTTT,CASSPNRGGNQPQHF
-,TRBJ2-2,TRBV10-1,-,TGCGCCAGCAGTGACAGGGTTGCGAACACCGGGGAGCTGTTTTTT,CASSDRVANTGELFF
-,TRBJ2-3,TRBV4-2,-,TGTGCCAGCAGCCCCGGAACTAGTACAGATACGCAGTATTTT,CASSPGTSTDTQYF
TRBD2,TRBJ2-1,TRBV6-4,-,TGTGCCAGCAGACCGACTAGCGTATCCAATGAGCAGTTCTTC,CASRPTSVSNEQFF
-,TRBJ2-1,TRBV5-8,few,TGTGCCAGCAGCTTGGTTCAGTACAATGAGCAGTTCTTC,CASSLVQYNEQFF
TRBD2,TRBJ2-5,TRBV2,once,TGTGCCAGCAGTGTTGGGACTAGCGGTTCAGAGACCCAGTACTTC,CASSVGTSGSETQYF
-,TRBJ1-1,TRBV28,-,TGTGCCAGCAGTTCGCCCTTGCCAGGAGGTAAAGCTTTCTTT,CASSSPLPGGKAFF
-,TRBJ1-2,TRBV5-6,-,TGTGCCAGCAGTAAGGGAGTCTATGGCTACCCCTTC,CASSKGVYGYPF
-,TRBJ2-7,TRBV11-2,-,TGTGCCAGCAGCTTTTCTAGCGAGCAGTACTTC,CASSFSSEQYF
-,TRBJ2-1,TRBV7-8,-,TGTGCCAGCAGCTACCTTTATTATGACAATAATGAGCAGTTCTTC,CASSYLYYDNNEQFF
TRBD2,TRBJ2-7,TRBV9,few,TGTGCCAGCAGCGTAGCTGCGGGGGAATACTACGAGCAGTACTTC,CASSVAAGEYYEQYF
TRBD2,TRBJ2-7,TRBV6-1,-,TGTGCCAGCAGTGTCTATAGCGGGGCGTCTTACGAGCAGTACTTC,CASSVYSGASYEQYF
-,TRBJ2-1,TRBV7-2,-,TGTGCCAGCAGCCCTAACGGACAGTACGCATACAATGAGCAGTTCTTC,CASSPNGQYAYNEQFF
-,TRBJ1-1,TRBV7-8,few,TGTGCCAGCAGCTTCAGCGAGAACACTGAAGCTTTCTTT,CASSFSENTEAFF
TRBD1,TRBJ1-2,TRBV19,-,TGTGCCAGTAGTACCATATGGACAGGCGACTATGGCTACACCTTC,CASSTIWTGDYGYTF
TRBD2,TRBJ2-3,TRBV4-1,-,TGCGCCAGCAGAGCTAGCGGGGGCCTCACAGATACGCAGTATTTT,CASRASGGLTDTQYF
TRBD1,TRBJ2-5,TRBV5-1,-,TGCGCCAGCAGCGGATCGACCGGGACAGGGGGCCGAGAGACCCAGTACTTC,CASSGSTGTGGRETQYF
-,TRBJ1-6,TRBV30,once,TGTGCCTGGAAACTTGATTATAATTCACCCCTCCACTTT,CAWKLDYNSPLHF
-,TRBJ2-7,TRBV7-2,once,TGTGCCAGCACAAAGTCCCCAGGGAACTCCTACGAGCAGTACTTC,CASTKSPGNSYEQYF
TRBD2,TRBJ2-2,TRBV5-1,-,TGCGCCAGCAGTTCTCTAGCGGGGGCGAACACCGGGGAGCTGTTTTTT,CASSSLAGANTGELFF
-,TRBJ2-3,TRBV11-2,-,TGTGCCAGCAGCCCTCGTGGGGGCCACTATAGCACAGATACGCAGTATTTT,CASSPRGGHYSTDTQYF
-,TRBJ2-7,TRBV28,-,TGTGCCAGCAGTGTACCCGGGGAGCAGTACTTC,CASSVPGEQYF
TRBD1,TRBJ2-7,TRBV23-1,-,TGCGCCAGCAGTCAATACTCCGTCGGGACAGGGACCCCTTACGAGCAGTACTTC,CASSQYSVGTGTPYEQYF
-,TRBJ1-5,TRBV6-5,-,TGTGCCAGCAGCTCCTCCGCAGGCGATCAGCCCCAGCATTTT,CASSSSAGDQPQHF
-,TRBJ2-6,TRBV6-5,-,TGTGCCAGCAGTTACTCAGCAGGGTCTGGGGCCAACGTCCTGACTTTC,CASSYSAGSGANVLTF
-,TRBJ2-3,TRBV5-1,-,TGCGCCAGCAGCTTGACACCCGGGGGCACAGATACGCAGTATTTT,CASSLTPGGTDTQYF
TRBD2,TRBJ2-7,TRBV7-8,-,TGTGCCAGCAGCTTAGTTGGGGCGGGAGTCTGTTACTTC,CASSLVGAGVCYF
-,TRBJ1-2,TRBV27,-,TGTGCCAGCAGTTTTTCAGGGGAGGGCTATGGCTACACCTTC,CASSFSGEGYGYTF
-,TRBJ2-5,TRBV9,-,TGTGCCAGCAGCGTAGCACAGCAAGAGACCCAGTACTTC,CASSVAQQETQYF
-,TRBJ2-5,TRBV5-6,-,TGTGCCAGCAGCTTGGATGTTGGTGGCAGACAAGAGACCCAGTACTTC,CASSLDVGGRQETQYF
TRBD2,TRBJ2-4,TRBV28,-,TGTGCCAGCGGGACTAGCGGGAGCGGGACCGTAAGGTACTTC,CASGTSGSGTVRYF
-,TRBJ2-3,TRBV7-2,-,TGTGCCATTCCGCGGCTAGGGGGGGGCACAGATACGCAGTATTTT,CAIPRLGGGTDTQYF
-,TRBJ1-2,TRBV28,-,TGTGCCAGCAGTTCCCTCTCGGGACAAATGAGATATGGCTACCCCTTC,CASSSLSGQMRYGYPF
-,TRBJ1-3,TRBV5-1,-,TGCGCCAGCAGCTCGGGGGGCAGCTCTGGAAACACCATATATTTT,CASSSGGSSGNTIYF